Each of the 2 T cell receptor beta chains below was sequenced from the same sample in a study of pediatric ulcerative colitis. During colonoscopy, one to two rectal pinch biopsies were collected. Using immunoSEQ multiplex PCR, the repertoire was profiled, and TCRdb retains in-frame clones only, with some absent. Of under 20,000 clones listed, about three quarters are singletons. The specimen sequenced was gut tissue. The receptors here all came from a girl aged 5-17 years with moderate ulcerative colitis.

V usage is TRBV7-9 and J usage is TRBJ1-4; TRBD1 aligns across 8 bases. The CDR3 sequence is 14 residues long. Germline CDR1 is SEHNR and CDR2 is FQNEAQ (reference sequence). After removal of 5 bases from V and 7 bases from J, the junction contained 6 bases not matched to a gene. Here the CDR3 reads CASSTGQGFEKLFF. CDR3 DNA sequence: TGTGCCAGCAGCACCGGACAGGGTTTTGAAAAACTGTTTTTT.

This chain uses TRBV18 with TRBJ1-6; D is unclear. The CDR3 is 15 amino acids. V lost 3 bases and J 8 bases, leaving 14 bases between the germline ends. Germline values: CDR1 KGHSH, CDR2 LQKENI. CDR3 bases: TGTGCCAGCTCACCTAACGGGCGTTGGGATTCACCCCTCCACTTT. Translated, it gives CASSPNGRWDSPLHF.